This T cell receptor (beta chain) was captured in a study of early T cells in non-severe SARS-CoV-2 infection. V shed 4 bases and J 6 bases; nucleotides not matched to a gene: 10. CDR3 length equals 17 residues. Germline V lookup: CDR1 MNHEY, CDR2 SVGEGT. This clonotype was seen ten or more times. TCRdb processed the 5' RACE reads anew with MiXCR; each CDR3 protein has one entry. The sample holds about 35,000 distinct CDR3 sequences, less than 6% seen once. The receptor comes from an adult who was a healthcare worker with PCR-confirmed SARS-CoV-2 infection or an uninfected control (not recorded which). This chain links TRBV6-2 or TRBV6-3 with TRBJ1-6; 9 nucleotides line up with TRBD1. Sequencing used whole blood, obtained at baseline. The CDR3 sequence: CASSSSGTGRFNSPLHF. CDR3 nucleotide sequence: TGTGCCAGCAGTTCGTCCGGGACAGGGAGATTTAATTCACCCCTCCACTTT.